The 9 T cell receptor beta chains reported below all come from one sample, sequenced in a study of tumor-infiltrating lymphocytes in localized non-small cell lung cancer. This table comes from immunoSEQ multiplex PCR, and its TCRdb copy is limited to in-frame clones, with some not included. The table records 9,500 or so clones, around 72% of them present only once. The sample taken for sequencing was lung tumor tissue. The receptors were sampled from a human donor with non-small cell lung cancer.

The chain joins TRBV2 to TRBJ1-3, with unresolved D. Trimming cost V 3 bases and J 4 bases, with 10 bases left between them. Germline loops: CDR1 SNHLY, CDR2 FYNNEI. This CDR3 comprises 14 residues. CDR3 loop: CASSEVVAGNTIYF. Here the CDR3 DNA reads TGTGCCAGCAGTGAGGTCGTAGCCGGAAACACCATATATTTT.

This chain links TRBV7-9 with TRBJ1-6, with 8 positions matching TRBD1. CDR3 size: 16 residues. Germline lookup yields CDR1 SEHNR and CDR2 FQNEAQ (reference sequence). J lost 7 bases, V lost 1 base, and 6 bases had no gene match. CDR3 DNA: TGTGCCAGCAGCTTAGGGTCAGGGGGCGAGAATTCACCCCTCCACTTT. This gives the protein CASSLGSGGENSPLHF.

This clone has a handful of counts. This rearrangement joins TRBV28 to TRBJ2-2; no clear D. This CDR3 is 13 amino acids long. The V gene lost 5 bases and the J gene lost 4 bases, with 8 bases spanning the gap. CDR1 and CDR2 from the germline V gene are MDHEN and SYDVKM. CDR3 loop: CASSPPGTGELFF. Written as DNA, the CDR3 is TGTGCCAGCAGTCCCCCCGGCACCGGGGAGCTGTTTTTT.

CDR3 amino acids: CASSTTDRGQQYF. The CDR3 bases are TGTGCCAGCAGCACCACGGACAGGGGTCAGCAGTACTTC. The chain has TRBV7-9 and TRBJ2-5; 9 nucleotides align to TRBD1. The CDR3 covers 13 residues. Per the germline V gene, CDR1 is SEHNR and CDR2 is FQNEAQ (reference sequence). J was trimmed by 11 bases and V by 5 bases; bases with no gene match: 9.

V and J are TRBV10-3 and TRBJ2-7; D not certain. V was trimmed by 11 bases and J by 7 bases, leaving 9 bases between them. Germline-derived CDR1 and CDR2 are ENHRY and SYGVKD. The CDR3 has 9 residues. CDR3 amino acids: CAAGKEQYF. The CDR3, as DNA: TGTGCCGCCGGTAAGGAGCAGTACTTC.

A few counts support this clone. The chain employs TRBV19 and TRBJ1-1; D remains unclear. The germline gives CDR1 LNHDA, CDR2 SQIVND (reference sequence). The CDR3 sequence is 11 residues long. Trimming shortened V by 3 bases and J by 10 bases, and 9 bases separated the two germline ends. DNA for the CDR3: TGTGCCAGTAGTATCCGGAGGTCAGCTTTCTTT. The encoded protein is CASSIRRSAFF.

This clone was picked up one time. The V call is TRBV5-1, the J call TRBJ2-7, with TRBD2 matching over 7 bases. This CDR3 is built from 14 residues. Germline V CDR1 and CDR2: SGHRS, YFSETQ. The ends lost 8 bases at V and 2 bases at J; junction bases unmatched: 10. CDR3 sequence: CASSSTSATYEQYF. DNA of the CDR3: TGCGCCAGTTCTTCTACTAGCGCGACCTACGAGCAGTACTTC.

This clone was detected only once. The chain carries TRBV27 and TRBJ2-1, with D uncertain. Per germline, CDR1 MNHEY and CDR2 SMNVEV (reference sequence). The CDR3 spans 13 residues. Trimming took 3 bases from V and 10 from J, leaving 13 bases between them. Here the CDR3 DNA reads TGTGCCAGCAGTTTTACCCCGATGACCGAGCAGTTCTTC. Translated, it gives CASSFTPMTEQFF.

This clone was recorded once. This chain links TRBV6-5 with TRBJ2-3; D unclear. From germline, CDR1 is MNHEY and CDR2 SVGAGI. There are 14 residues in the CDR3. Trimming cost V 5 bases and J 6 bases, with 15 bases left between them. The CDR3 region has the DNA TGTGCCAGCAGTCACCGGCCCGTTGGGGATACGCAGTATTTT. Its protein is CASSHRPVGDTQYF.